Listed below are T cell receptor beta chains from one sample, sequenced in a study of blood T cells in healthy people across ages. TCRdb re-derived calls from the 5' RACE reads in MiXCR, one entry per CDR3 protein. Of over a million distinct CDR3 sequences listed, around 59% were seen once; the top ten hold 6.7%. Sequenced sample: blood. Receptors originate from a man younger than 35 in good health. CDR3s include the opening cysteine and the closing phenylalanine or tryptophan. The order of the fields is J gene, V gene, CDR3 protein.

>TRBJ2-5|TRBV7-6
CASSLDQPREQYF
>TRBJ1-1|TRBV7-9
CASFGAWEGNTEAFF
>TRBJ2-5|TRBV27
CASSLYSKPETQYF
>TRBJ1-4|TRBV5-6
CASSRTANEKLFF
>TRBJ1-2|TRBV5-1
CASSLKGTHGYTF
>TRBJ2-1|TRBV12-3/TRBV12-4
CASSLTEGRYEQFF
>TRBJ1-1|TRBV20-1
CSAPTGFFSMNTEAFF
>TRBJ2-7|TRBV6-5
CASSYSENAYEQYF
>TRBJ1-1|TRBV6-1
CASSDDPRNSPLGTEVFF
>TRBJ2-7|TRBV6-1
CASSERGYRDPSYEQYF
>TRBJ1-1|TRBV5-1
CASTSTLGQGTEAFF
>TRBJ1-2|TRBV2
CASSDPGANYGYTF
>TRBJ2-3|TRBV2
CASATQYF
>TRBJ2-7|TRBV5-6
CASRSRTGSYEQYF
>TRBJ1-2|TRBV29-1
CSVGPRTGDGLGGYTF
>TRBJ2-1|TRBV6-5
CASSWETSGYNEQFF
>TRBJ1-1|TRBV7-9
CASNKQIWTEAFF
>TRBJ2-2|TRBV20-1
CSARRFWDKPTGELFF
>TRBJ1-2|TRBV6-5
CASSSVEGLGGYTF
>TRBJ2-3|TRBV24-1
CATSDLTGTDTQYF
>-|TRBV11-2
CASSEDRLGEQYF
>TRBJ2-1|TRBV7-2
CASSFTNRGLYNEQFF
>-|TRBV4-3
CASSQDQAYPSYEQYF
>TRBJ1-5|TRBV6-2/TRBV6-3
CASSYPVRRVTYSNQPQHF
>TRBJ1-1|TRBV20-1
CSARRDPGQGTGEAFF
>TRBJ2-3|TRBV20-1
CSASRPGQNGPDTQYF
>TRBJ1-2|TRBV29-1
CSVSGDIGGSDGYTF
>TRBJ2-1|TRBV6-5
CASSKPRTNEQFF
>TRBJ2-7|TRBV27
CASSLLVPGADHSYEQYF
>TRBJ2-6|TRBV27
CASSLSAGANVLTF
>TRBJ2-7|TRBV4-1
CASSSRQEYEQYF
>TRBJ1-1|TRBV10-3
CAISGWAGGPTNTEAFF
>-|TRBV11-3
CASSSGGQGAVEQYF
>TRBJ1-2|TRBV29-1
CSVAAGDKGYTF
>TRBJ2-3|TRBV7-2
CASSLQASRDGGTDTQYF
>TRBJ2-1|TRBV7-2
CASSLLRSYNEQFF
>TRBJ2-3|TRBV10-3
CAISELTGTSGSDTQYF
>TRBJ1-1|TRBV6-5
CASSYSMDTEAFF
>TRBJ1-5|TRBV12-3/TRBV12-4
CASSLEGQWQPQHF
>TRBJ2-4|TRBV10-3
CAISDGGYIQYF
>TRBJ1-1|TRBV4-3
CASSQDYQRLNTEAFF
>TRBJ2-1|TRBV3-1
CASSQREGVYNEQFF
>TRBJ2-3|TRBV27
CASKYRAGGEVTDTQYF
>TRBJ2-3|TRBV4-2
CASSQMTFSTDTQYF
>TRBJ1-2|TRBV12-3/TRBV12-4
CASSSGGRTYGYTF
>TRBJ1-2|TRBV4-3
CASSQEGQGTSNYGYTF